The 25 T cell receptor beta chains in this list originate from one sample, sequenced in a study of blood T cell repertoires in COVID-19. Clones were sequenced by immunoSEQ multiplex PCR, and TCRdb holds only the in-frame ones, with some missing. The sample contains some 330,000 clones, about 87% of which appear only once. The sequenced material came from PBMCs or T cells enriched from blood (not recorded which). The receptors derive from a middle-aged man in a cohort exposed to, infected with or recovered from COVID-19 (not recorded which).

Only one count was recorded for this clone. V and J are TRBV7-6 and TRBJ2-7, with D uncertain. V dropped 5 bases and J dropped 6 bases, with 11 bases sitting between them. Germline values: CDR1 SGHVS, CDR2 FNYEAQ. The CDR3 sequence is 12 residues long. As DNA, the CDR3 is TGTGCCAGCAGCCCTAGGATTGGCGAGCAGTACTTC. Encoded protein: CASSPRIGEQYF.

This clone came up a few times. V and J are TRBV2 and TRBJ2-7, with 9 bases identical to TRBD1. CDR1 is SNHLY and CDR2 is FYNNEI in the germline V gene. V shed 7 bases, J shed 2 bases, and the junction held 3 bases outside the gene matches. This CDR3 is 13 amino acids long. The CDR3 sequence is CASMGTGTYEQYF. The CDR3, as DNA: TGTGCCAGCATGGGGACAGGGACCTACGAGCAGTACTTC.

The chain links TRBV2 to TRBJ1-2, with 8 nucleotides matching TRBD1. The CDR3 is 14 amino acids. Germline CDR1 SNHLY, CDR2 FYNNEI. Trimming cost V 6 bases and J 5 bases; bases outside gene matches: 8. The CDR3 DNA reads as TGTGCCAGCAGCCAAATGGACAGGGAATATGGCTACACCTTC. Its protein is CASSQMDREYGYTF.

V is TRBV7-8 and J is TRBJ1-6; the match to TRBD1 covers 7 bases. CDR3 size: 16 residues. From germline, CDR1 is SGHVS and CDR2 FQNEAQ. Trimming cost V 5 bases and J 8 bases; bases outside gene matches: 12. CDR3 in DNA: TGTGCCAGCAGCCAGGGACAGCCCAACGCTTATTCACCCCTCCACTTT. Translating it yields CASSQGQPNAYSPLHF.

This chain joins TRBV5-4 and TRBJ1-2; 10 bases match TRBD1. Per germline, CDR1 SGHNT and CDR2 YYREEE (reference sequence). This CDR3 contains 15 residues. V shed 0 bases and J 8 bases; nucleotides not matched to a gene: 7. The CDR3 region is CASSLGRDRGRGYTF. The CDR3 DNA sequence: TGTGCCAGCAGCTTGGGTCGGGACAGGGGACGAGGCTACACCTTC.

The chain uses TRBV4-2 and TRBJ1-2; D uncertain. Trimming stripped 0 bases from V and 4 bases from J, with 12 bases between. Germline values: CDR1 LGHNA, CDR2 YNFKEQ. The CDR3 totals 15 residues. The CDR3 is CASSQDLAERYGYTF. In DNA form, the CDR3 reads TGTGCCAGCAGCCAAGATCTCGCGGAACGCTATGGCTACACCTTC.

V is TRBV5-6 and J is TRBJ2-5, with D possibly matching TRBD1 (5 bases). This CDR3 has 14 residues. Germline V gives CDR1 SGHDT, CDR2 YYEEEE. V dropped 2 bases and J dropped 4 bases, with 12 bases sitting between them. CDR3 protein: CASSFRDFGETQYF. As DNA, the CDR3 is TGTGCCAGCAGCTTCAGGGATTTTGGAGAGACCCAGTACTTC.

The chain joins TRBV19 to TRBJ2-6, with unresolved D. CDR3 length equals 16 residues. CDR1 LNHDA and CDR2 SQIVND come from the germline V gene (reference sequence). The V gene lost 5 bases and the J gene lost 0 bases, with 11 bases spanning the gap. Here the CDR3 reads CASSGLTNSGANVLTF. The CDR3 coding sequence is TGTGCCAGTAGTGGCCTCACAAACTCTGGGGCCAACGTCCTGACTTTC.

Here the CDR3 DNA reads TGTGCCAGCAGTGACCAACAGGGGAGCTATGGCTACACCTTC. Translation gives CASSDQQGSYGYTF. This chain connects TRBV6-4 to TRBJ1-2, with 7 bases aligning to TRBD1. J gave up 4 bases and V 2 bases, and 4 bases lay outside the gene matches. The CDR3 is 14 amino acids. Germline assignment: CDR1 MRHNA and CDR2 SNTAGT.

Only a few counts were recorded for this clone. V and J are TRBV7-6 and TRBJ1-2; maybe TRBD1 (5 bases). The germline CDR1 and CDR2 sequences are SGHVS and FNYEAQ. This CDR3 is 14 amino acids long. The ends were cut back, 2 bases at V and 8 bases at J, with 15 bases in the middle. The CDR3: CASSLNDSPLGYTF. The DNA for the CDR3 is TGTGCCAGCAGCTTAAACGACAGCCCACTGGGCTACACCTTC. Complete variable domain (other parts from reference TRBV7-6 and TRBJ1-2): GAGVSQSPRYKVTKRGQDVALRCDPISGHVSLYWYRQALGQGPEFLTYFNYEAQQDKSGLPNDRFSAERPEGSISTLTIQRTEQRDSAMYRCASSLNDSPLGYTFGSGTRLTVV.

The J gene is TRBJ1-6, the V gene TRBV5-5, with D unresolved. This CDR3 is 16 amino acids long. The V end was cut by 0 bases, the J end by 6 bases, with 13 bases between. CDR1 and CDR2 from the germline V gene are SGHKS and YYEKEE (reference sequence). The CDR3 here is CASSLARGQANSPLHF. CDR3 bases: TGTGCCAGCAGCTTGGCCAGAGGGCAGGCTAATTCACCCCTCCACTTT.

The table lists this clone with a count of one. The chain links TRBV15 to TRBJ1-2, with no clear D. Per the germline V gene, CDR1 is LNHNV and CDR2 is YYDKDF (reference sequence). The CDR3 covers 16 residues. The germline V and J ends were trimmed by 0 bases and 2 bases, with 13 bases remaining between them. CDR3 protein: CATSRDGSATNYGYTF. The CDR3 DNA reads TGTGCCACCAGCAGAGATGGGAGTGCAACCAACTATGGCTACACCTTC.

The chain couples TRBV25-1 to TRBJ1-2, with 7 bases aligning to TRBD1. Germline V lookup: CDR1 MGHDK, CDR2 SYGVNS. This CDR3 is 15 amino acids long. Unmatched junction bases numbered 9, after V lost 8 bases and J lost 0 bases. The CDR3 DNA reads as TGTGCCAGCCCCGAGAGGGACAGCTCTAACTATGGCTACACCTTC. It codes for CASPERDSSNYGYTF.

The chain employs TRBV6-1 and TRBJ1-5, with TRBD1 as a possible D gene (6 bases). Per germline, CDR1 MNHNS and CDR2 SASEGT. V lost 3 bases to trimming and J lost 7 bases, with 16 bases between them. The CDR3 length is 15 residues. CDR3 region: CASSDIRGVDQPQHF. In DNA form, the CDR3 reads TGTGCCAGCAGTGACATCAGGGGAGTCGACCAGCCCCAGCATTTT.

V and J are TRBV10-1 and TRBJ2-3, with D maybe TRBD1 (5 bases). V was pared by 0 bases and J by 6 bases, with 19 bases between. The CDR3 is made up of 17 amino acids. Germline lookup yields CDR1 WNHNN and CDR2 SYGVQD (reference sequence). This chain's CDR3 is CASSESHGAGLSDTQYF. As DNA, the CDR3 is TGCGCCAGCAGTGAGTCTCATGGGGCAGGGTTATCGGATACGCAGTATTTT.

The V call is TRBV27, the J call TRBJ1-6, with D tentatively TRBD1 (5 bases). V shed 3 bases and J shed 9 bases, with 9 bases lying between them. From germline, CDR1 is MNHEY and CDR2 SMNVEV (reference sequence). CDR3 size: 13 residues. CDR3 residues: CASSFGAPSPLHF. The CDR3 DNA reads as TGTGCCAGCAGTTTTGGGGCTCCTTCACCCCTCCACTTT.

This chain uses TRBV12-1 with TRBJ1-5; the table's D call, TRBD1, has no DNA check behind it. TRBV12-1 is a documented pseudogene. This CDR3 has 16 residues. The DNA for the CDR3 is TGTGCCAGCAGCCCCGGGACAAGGGATAGCAATCAGCCCCAGCATTTT. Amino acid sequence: CASSPGTRDSNQPQHF.

CDR3 coding DNA: TGTGCCAGCAGCCCGGACAGGGTCGGCAGTATGAACACTGAAGCTTTCTTT. It yields the protein CASSPDRVGSMNTEAFF. V usage is TRBV7-2 and J usage is TRBJ1-1; TRBD1 agrees at 8 bases. V shed 5 bases, J shed 0 bases, and the junction held 11 bases outside the gene matches. The length of the CDR3 is 17 residues. CDR1 is SGHTA, CDR2 FQGNSA, per germline.

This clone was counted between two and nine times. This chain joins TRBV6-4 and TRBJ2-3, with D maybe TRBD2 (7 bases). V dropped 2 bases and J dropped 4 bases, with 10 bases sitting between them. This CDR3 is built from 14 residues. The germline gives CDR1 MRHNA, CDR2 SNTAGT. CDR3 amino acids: CASSDGGAADTQYF. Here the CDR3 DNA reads TGTGCCAGCAGTGACGGGGGGGCCGCAGATACGCAGTATTTT.

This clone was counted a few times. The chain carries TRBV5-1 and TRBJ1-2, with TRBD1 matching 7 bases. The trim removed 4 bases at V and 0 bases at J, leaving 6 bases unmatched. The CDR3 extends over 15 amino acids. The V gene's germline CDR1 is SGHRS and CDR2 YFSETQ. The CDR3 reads CASSPGTETNYGYTF. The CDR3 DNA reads TGCGCCAGCAGCCCCGGGACAGAAACTAACTATGGCTACACCTTC.

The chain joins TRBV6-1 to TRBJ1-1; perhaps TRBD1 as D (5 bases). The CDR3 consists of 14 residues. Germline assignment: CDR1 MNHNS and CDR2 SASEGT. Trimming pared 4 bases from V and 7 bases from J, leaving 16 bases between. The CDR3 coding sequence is TGTGCCAGCAGTGGGGACTTCGGTGGCATTGAAGCTTTCTTT. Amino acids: CASSGDFGGIEAFF.

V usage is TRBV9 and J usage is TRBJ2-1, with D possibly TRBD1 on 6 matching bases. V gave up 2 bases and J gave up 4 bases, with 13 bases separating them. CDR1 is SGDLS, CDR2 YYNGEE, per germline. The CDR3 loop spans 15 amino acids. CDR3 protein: CASSVRDTTYNEQFF. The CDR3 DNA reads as TGTGCCAGCAGCGTTCGGGACACCACATACAATGAGCAGTTCTTC.

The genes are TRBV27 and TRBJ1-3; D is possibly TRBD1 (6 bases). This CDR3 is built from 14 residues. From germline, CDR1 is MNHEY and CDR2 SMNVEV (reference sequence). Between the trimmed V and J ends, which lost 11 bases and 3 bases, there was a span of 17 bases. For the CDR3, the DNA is TGTGCCGGCTCGGGGGGCCGTTTTGGAAACACCATATATTTT. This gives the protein CAGSGGRFGNTIYF.

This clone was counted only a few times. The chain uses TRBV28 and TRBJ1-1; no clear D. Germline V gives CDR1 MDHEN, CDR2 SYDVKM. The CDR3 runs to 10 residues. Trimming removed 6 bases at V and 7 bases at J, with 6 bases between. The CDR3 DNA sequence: TGTGCCAGCAGCCGGAGTGAAGCTTTCTTT. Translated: CASSRSEAFF. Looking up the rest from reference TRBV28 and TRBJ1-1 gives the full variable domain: DVKVTQSSRYLVKRTGEKVFLECVQDMDHENMFWYRQDPGLGLRLIYFSYDVKMKEKGDIPEGYSVSREKKERFSLILESASTNQTSMYLCASSRSEAFFGQGTRLTVV.

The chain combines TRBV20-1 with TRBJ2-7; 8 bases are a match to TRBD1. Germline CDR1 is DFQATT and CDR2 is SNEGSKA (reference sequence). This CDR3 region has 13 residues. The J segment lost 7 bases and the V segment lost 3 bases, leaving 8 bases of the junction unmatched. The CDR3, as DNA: TGCAGTGCTAGTAGGGGGACAGGATGGGAGCAGTACTTC. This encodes CSASRGTGWEQYF.